Listed below are T cell receptor beta chains from one sample, sequenced in a study of shared clonotypes between healthy human individuals. Assay used: immunoSEQ multiplex PCR; TCRdb lists only in-frame clones, some missing. The sample lists over a million clones; 96% were seen once. The sequenced sample consisted of naive CD4+ T cells sorted from blood. The receptors shown here come from a man aged 30 to 45 in good health. The CDR3 runs from the conserved cysteine through the conserved F or W. D genes are given only for firm matches. The size entry is marked missing in some rows and otherwise reads once, few, many or a size class.

V	D	size	J	DNA	CDR3
TRBV7-9	TRBD2	NA	TRBJ2-3	TGTGCCAGCAGCTTAGGCCGACTCGGGCGGGAGGTCGCAGATACGCAGTATTTT	CASSLGRLGREVADTQYF
TRBV5-4	NA	NA	TRBJ2-5	TGTGCCAGCAGCTTGTATCCAGCCCGAAGCCAAGAGACCCAGTACTTC	CASSLYPARSQETQYF
TRBV4-1	NA	NA	TRBJ2-2	TGCGCCAGCAGGCCCCTGAACACCGGGGAGCTGTTTTTT	CASRPLNTGELFF
TRBV5-4	NA	once	TRBJ2-7	TGTGCCAGCAGCCCTGAAGCCTCCCTATCCTACGAGCAGTACTTC	CASSPEASLSYEQYF
TRBV6-1	TRBD1	NA	TRBJ2-1	TGTGCCAGCGACAGGGGGACCTACAATGAGCAGTTCTTC	CASDRGTYNEQFF
TRBV11-2	TRBD1	NA	TRBJ1-4	TGTGCCAGCAGCTTACGGACAGGGTTGTATGAAAAACTGTTTTTT	CASSLRTGLYEKLFF
TRBV11-2	TRBD2	NA	TRBJ2-7	TGTGCCAGCAGCTTGGCGGGAGGAACCTACGAGCAGTACTTC	CASSLAGGTYEQYF
TRBV15	TRBD1	NA	TRBJ2-5	TGTGCCACCAGCAGAGAGGACAGGGCCGAGACCCAGTACTTC	CATSREDRAETQYF
TRBV7-8	NA	NA	TRBJ1-3	TGTGCCAGCAGCGCCCGGTTCTCTGGAAACACCATATATTTT	CASSARFSGNTIYF
TRBV29-1	NA	once	TRBJ2-7	TGCAGCGTTGTGCTAGCACCCCTCCACGAGCAGTACTTC	CSVVLAPLHEQYF
TRBV28	NA	NA	TRBJ2-7	TGTGCCAGCAGTTTACCCGGGCCGAGCGGAGGGAACGAGCAGTACTTC	CASSLPGPSGGNEQYF
TRBV29-1	NA	NA	TRBJ1-4	TGCAGCGTTGTCTCAAACAGTCCCTCAACTAATGAAAAACTGTTTTTT	CSVVSNSPSTNEKLFF
TRBV6-5	NA	NA	TRBJ2-7	TGTGCCAGCAGGGGGAGCTCCTACGAGCAGTATTTC	CASRGSSYEQYF
TRBV11-2	NA	NA	TRBJ1-4	TGTGCCAGCAGTCAGGGCCGGACTAATGAAAAACTGTTTTTT	CASSQGRTNEKLFF
TRBV5-6	TRBD1	NA	TRBJ2-7	TGTGCCAGCAGCAGAGGACAGGGGAGCTCCTACGAGCAGTACTTC	CASSRGQGSSYEQYF